The T cell receptor (beta chain) described here comes from a study of a mutant IDH1 vaccine in newly diagnosed glioma. V was clipped by 4 bases and J by 6 bases, with 14 bases between them. CDR1 and CDR2 (germline): SGHRS, YFSETQ. This CDR3 has 14 amino acids. Clones were sequenced by immunoSEQ multiplex PCR, and TCRdb holds only the in-frame ones, with some missing. The sample has roughly 25,000 clones; approximately 90% are singletons. Findings of the study overall: It seemed that pseudoprogression was not linked to changes in the top peripheral T cell clonotypes.

For this clone: Its antigen is unidentified.

Noted time point: baseline, week 1 (first vaccination visit). Treatment defined: pre-vaccination baseline after standard-of-care therapy. New WHO grade 3 or 4 astrocytomas that were IDH1-mutant and ATRX-lost occurred in the donors. The V call is TRBV5-1, the J call TRBJ1-5; D remains unclear. Sequenced material: PBMCs, taken from a glioma patient treated with radiotherapy, temozolomide or both. This receptor was identified in a young man with glioma. CDR3: CASSIGEASQPQHF. For the CDR3, the DNA is TGCGCCAGCAGCATCGGGGAGGCGTCTCAGCCCCAGCATTTT.